One and the same sample provided the 12 T cell receptor beta chains below, sequenced in a study of PD-1 blockade in classical Hodgkin lymphoma. Autologous stem cell transplantation was followed by relapse in every patient, and brentuximab vedotin exposure varied. Assay used: immunoSEQ multiplex PCR; TCRdb lists only in-frame clones, some missing. The repertoire has some 58,000 clones, around nine tenths of them found once; the top ten carry less than 6.5%. Sequenced material: peripheral blood mononuclear cells (PBMCs), taken before the second cycle of nivolumab. The receptors here all came from a human donor with classical Hodgkin lymphoma.

The J gene is TRBJ1-1, the V gene TRBV19, with 10 bases fitting TRBD1. V trimming: 4 bases; J trimming: 5 bases; junction bases outside the gene matches: 7. CDR3 length: 15 amino acids. Germline V CDR1 and CDR2: LNHDA, SQIVND (reference sequence). CDR3 residues: CASSRQGASATEAFF. The CDR3, as DNA: TGTGCCAGTAGTAGACAGGGGGCTTCGGCTACTGAAGCTTTCTTT.

With respect to this clone: Different DNA sequences within this sample yield the same CDR3. The chain combines TRBV7-9 with TRBJ2-3; D is uncertain. The CDR3 contains 13 residues. The germline V gene encodes CDR1 SEHNR and CDR2 FQNEAQ (reference sequence). Trimming removed 1 base from V and 4 bases from J, with 6 bases in between. The CDR3 DNA reads TGTGCCAGCAGCTTAGAAGGGCCAGATACGCAGTATTTT. Amino acid sequence: CASSLEGPDTQYF.

The V gene is TRBV19, the J gene TRBJ1-5; weak D call: TRBD1 (5 bases). The CDR3 is made up of 16 amino acids. Trimming took off 5 bases at V and 4 bases at J, with 18 bases between the two ends. From germline, CDR1 is LNHDA and CDR2 SQIVND (reference sequence). CDR3 in amino acids: CASSSPYRRRNQPQHF. For the CDR3, the DNA is TGTGCCAGTAGTTCCCCCTACAGGAGGAGGAATCAGCCCCAGCATTTT.

The V call is TRBV15, the J call TRBJ1-5; D is undetermined. CDR3 length equals 17 residues. Looked up from germline, CDR1 is LNHNV and CDR2 is YYDKDF (reference sequence). V shed 0 bases and J shed 0 bases, with 12 bases lying between them. Here the CDR3 reads CATSRDITAYSNQPQHF. For the CDR3, the DNA is TGTGCCACCAGCAGAGATATAACAGCATATAGCAATCAGCCCCAGCATTTT.

This clone was observed a handful of times. CDR3 region: CAWSNGEGQPQHF. CDR3 sequence (DNA): TGTGCCTGGAGTAACGGGGAGGGGCAGCCCCAGCATTTT. This chain connects TRBV30 to TRBJ1-5; D perhaps matches TRBD1 (5 bases). The ends were cut back, 2 bases at V and 7 bases at J, with 12 bases in the middle. The CDR3 contains 13 residues. Germline V CDR1 and CDR2: GTSNPN, SVGIG (reference sequence). Together with reference TRBV30 and TRBJ1-5, the CDR3 gives the full variable domain: SQTIHQWPATLVQPVGSPLSLECTVEGTSNPNLYWYRQAAGRGLQLLFYSVGIGQISSEVPQNLSASRPQDRQFILSSKKLLLSDSGFYLCAWSNGEGQPQHFGDGTRLSIL.

With respect to this clone: At the DNA level, this CDR3 is encoded by other sequences in the same sample as well. The chain links TRBV5-1 to TRBJ2-5; D remains ambiguous. Germline CDR1 SGHRS, CDR2 YFSETQ. The CDR3 loop spans 13 amino acids. V was trimmed by 0 bases and J by 0 bases, leaving 3 bases between them. The CDR3, as DNA: TGCGCCAGCAGCTTGGGGAACCAAGAGACCCAGTACTTC. This encodes CASSLGNQETQYF.

The V call is TRBV11-2, the J call TRBJ1-1, with D possibly being TRBD1 (5 bases). This CDR3 spans 16 amino acids. The V gene lost 3 bases and the J gene lost 7 bases, with 21 bases spanning the gap. The germline V gene encodes CDR1 SGHAT and CDR2 FQNNGV. This CDR3 is CASSLRPARAPDEAFF. CDR3 sequence (DNA): TGTGCCAGCAGCTTGAGACCCGCCAGGGCCCCCGATGAAGCTTTCTTT.

The chain uses TRBV6-5 and TRBJ2-7; 7 nucleotides line up with TRBD1. Germline assignment: CDR1 MNHEY and CDR2 SVGAGI. This CDR3 has 13 amino acids. Trimming removed 10 bases from V and 4 bases from J; junction bases left unmatched: 10. In nucleotides, the CDR3 is TGTGCCACCTCGCCGCCAGGGGGATACGAGCAGTACTTC. Protein product: CATSPPGGYEQYF.

This clone was counted between two and nine times. The chain has TRBV5-1 and TRBJ1-5, with D perhaps matching TRBD1 (6 bases). CDR1 is SGHRS, CDR2 YFSETQ, per germline. The CDR3 is 14 amino acids. The germline V and J ends were trimmed by 0 bases and 6 bases, with 10 bases remaining between them. The CDR3: CASSLVPGVQPQHF. The CDR3 nucleotides read TGCGCCAGCAGCTTGGTCCCAGGGGTTCAGCCCCAGCATTTT.

The V and J genes are TRBV5-4 and TRBJ1-1; D gene uncertain. The CDR3 loop spans 17 amino acids. The germline V and J ends were trimmed by 0 bases and 3 bases, with 18 bases remaining between them. Germline V gene sequence: CDR1 SGHNT, CDR2 YYREEE (reference sequence). This CDR3 is CASSLARSGIFHTEAFF. Here the CDR3 DNA reads TGTGCCAGCAGCTTGGCCCGTTCGGGCATTTTTCACACTGAAGCTTTCTTT.

The genes are TRBV5-5 and TRBJ2-2; D is unclear. The germline V gene encodes CDR1 SGHKS and CDR2 YYEKEE (reference sequence). This CDR3 has 12 residues. Trimming pared 4 bases from V and 3 bases from J, leaving 4 bases between. The CDR3 DNA follows: TGTGCCAGCAGCACTTACACCGGGGAGCTGTTTTTT. This codes for CASSTYTGELFF. Supplemented by reference TRBV5-5 and TRBJ2-2, the full variable domain reads DAGVTQSPTHLIKTRGQQVTLRCSPISGHKSVSWYQQVLGQGPQFIFQYYEKEERGRGNFPDRFSARQFPNYSSELNVNALLLGDSALYLCASSTYTGELFFGEGSRLTVL.

The V and J genes are TRBV19 and TRBJ1-5; a possible D gene is TRBD1 (6 bases). V dropped 7 bases and J dropped 6 bases, with 10 bases sitting between them. The CDR3 sequence is 12 residues long. Germline lookup yields CDR1 LNHDA and CDR2 SQIVND (reference sequence). The CDR3 loop reads CASMGGVQPQHF. CDR3 coding DNA: TGTGCCAGTATGGGGGGCGTTCAGCCCCAGCATTTT.